This passage covers 13 T cell receptor beta chains from one sample sequenced in a study of T cells in localized non-small cell lung cancer. Generated by immunoSEQ multiplex PCR, the TCRdb table keeps only in-frame clones and is missing some. The sample lists 25,000 to 35,000 clones, about 88% occurring once. The material sequenced was peripheral blood, taken before any cancer treatment. The receptors were gathered from a woman aged 35 to 70 with stage I lung adenocarcinoma.

This clone was seen more than once but under ten times. This chain joins TRBV28 and TRBJ1-1, with D possibly matching TRBD1 (6 bases). Germline CDR1 reads MDHEN; CDR2 reads SYDVKM. CDR3 size: 13 residues. Trimming left V 5 bases short and J 3 bases short, with 10 bases between. CDR3 nucleotide sequence: TGTGCCAGCAGTCTAACAGGGTACACTGAAGCTTTCTTT. This encodes CASSLTGYTEAFF.

The chain employs TRBV19 and TRBJ2-3, with TRBD2 matching 7 bases. Germline V gene lookup returns CDR1 LNHDA and CDR2 SQIVND (reference sequence). Germline trimming cut 4 bases from V and 1 base from J; bases unmatched to any gene: 5. This CDR3 region has 15 residues. CDR3: CASSTSGDGTDTQYF. CDR3 nucleotide sequence: TGTGCCAGTAGTACCAGCGGGGATGGCACAGATACGCAGTATTTT.

The chain recombines TRBV19 with TRBJ2-2; perhaps TRBD2 as D (7 bases). CDR1 and CDR2 (germline): LNHDA, SQIVND (reference sequence). V was cut by 8 bases and J by 6 bases, with 16 bases left in between. The CDR3 extends over 14 amino acids. The CDR3 region has the DNA TGTGCCAGTGGATTTAGGGGGGGCGCCGGGGAGCTGTTTTTT. It specifies CASGFRGGAGELFF.

This rearrangement joins TRBV9 to TRBJ2-2; D is undetermined. CDR1 and CDR2 (germline): SGDLS, YYNGEE. V lost 0 bases, J lost 7 bases, and 13 bases lay in between. This CDR3 contains 15 residues. Here the CDR3 reads CASSVELRADGELFF. For the CDR3, the DNA is TGTGCCAGCAGCGTAGAGCTTCGGGCCGACGGGGAGCTGTTTTTT. The variable domain in full, with the rest retrieved from reference TRBV9 and TRBJ2-2, is DSGVTQTPKHLITATGQRVTLRCSPRSGDLSVYWYQQSLDQGLQFLIQYYNGEERAKGNILERFSAQQFPDLHSELNLSSLELGDSALYFCASSVELRADGELFFGEGSRLTVL.

The chain recombines TRBV2 with TRBJ2-7; D is unclear. The V end was cut by 4 bases, the J end by 3 bases, with 10 bases between. The CDR3 sequence is 13 residues long. Germline assignment: CDR1 SNHLY and CDR2 FYNNEI. This chain's CDR3 is CASSVRPFYEQYF. The CDR3 DNA is TGTGCCAGCAGTGTGCGTCCGTTCTACGAGCAGTACTTC. Using reference TRBV2 and TRBJ2-7 for the parts outside the CDR3, the full variable domain is EPEVTQTPSHQVTQMGQEVILRCVPISNHLYFYWYRQILGQKVEFLVSFYNNEISEKSEIFDDQFSVERPDGSNFTLKIRSTKLEDSAMYFCASSVRPFYEQYFGPGTRLTVT.

CDR3 nucleotides: TGTGCCAGCAGCTACTCGCAGGGTTACGAGCAGTACTTC. It specifies CASSYSQGYEQYF. This chain uses TRBV11-2 with TRBJ2-7; tentative D call: TRBD1 (5 bases). Germline V lookup: CDR1 SGHAT, CDR2 FQNNGV. This CDR3 contains 13 residues. Trimming took 4 bases from V and 4 from J, leaving 11 bases between them. Full variable domain (outside the CDR3, taken from reference TRBV11-2 and TRBJ2-7): EAGVAQSPRYKIIEKRQSVAFWCNPISGHATLYWYQQILGQGPKLLIQFQNNGVVDDSQLPKDRFSAERLKGVDSTLKIQPAKLEDSAVYLCASSYSQGYEQYFGPGTRLTVT.

The chain links TRBV5-8 to TRBJ1-1; D is ambiguous. The CDR3 has 13 amino acids. Germline-derived CDR1 and CDR2 are SGHTS and YDEGEE. V shed 0 bases and J shed 4 bases, with 7 bases lying between them. CDR3: CASSLALLTEAFF. Written as DNA, the CDR3 is TGTGCCAGCAGCTTGGCTCTACTCACTGAAGCTTTCTTT.

V gene TRBV11-1 combines with J gene TRBJ2-1; maybe TRBD1 (6 bases). The V gene lost 2 bases and the J gene lost 4 bases, with 15 bases spanning the gap. The CDR3 totals 16 residues. Germline CDR1 and CDR2: SGHAT and FQDESV (reference sequence). Here the CDR3 DNA reads TGTGCCAGCAGCTTAACCACCACAGGGATATACAATGAGCAGTTCTTC. Protein: CASSLTTTGIYNEQFF.

The chain employs TRBV18 and TRBJ1-5; D remains ambiguous. The CDR3 length is 18 residues. Germline CDR1 KGHSH, CDR2 LQKENI. Trimming took 3 bases from V and 0 from J, leaving 18 bases between them. The DNA for the CDR3 is TGTGCCAGCTCACCCAAAAGGGTCAGTCATAATAGCAATCAGCCCCAGCATTTT. This translates into CASSPKRVSHNSNQPQHF.

The chain couples TRBV5-6 to TRBJ2-5, with 8 bases aligning to TRBD1. V was clipped by 1 base and J by 5 bases; unmatched bases: 7. The CDR3 is made up of 15 amino acids. Germline CDR1 SGHDT, CDR2 YYEEEE. The CDR3 DNA follows: TGTGCCAGCAGCTTGTTGACAGGGGCTGTGGAGACCCAGTACTTC. This translates into CASSLLTGAVETQYF.

This clone was seen just once. The V gene is TRBV29-1, the J gene TRBJ2-7; 9 positions agree with TRBD1. Germline CDR1 is SQVTM and CDR2 is ANQGSEA. The V and J ends lost 0 bases and 4 bases, in that order; junction bases with no gene match: 4. The CDR3 runs 14 residues. CDR3 DNA sequence: TGCAGCGTTGAAGATATGGACAGGGGATACGAGCAGTACTTC. This codes for CSVEDMDRGYEQYF.

This clone was counted once. The CDR3 reads CASSLEDSNQPQHF. For the CDR3, the DNA is TGTGCCAGCAGCTTAGAGGACAGCAATCAGCCCCAGCATTTT. The chain is built from TRBV11-2 and TRBJ1-5; D unresolved. This CDR3 comprises 14 residues. Germline V gene lookup returns CDR1 SGHAT and CDR2 FQNNGV. V lost 0 bases, J lost 1 base, and 4 bases lay in between.

The chain couples TRBV28 to TRBJ1-5; 8 bases agree with TRBD1. J lost 4 bases, V lost 6 bases, and 8 bases had no gene match. This CDR3 comprises 15 residues. Germline values: CDR1 MDHEN, CDR2 SYDVKM. The CDR3 DNA is TGTGCCAGCAGCCTGACAGGGGCTCTGAATCAGCCCCAGCATTTT. Translation: CASSLTGALNQPQHF.